Only a few counts were recorded for the clone carrying this T cell receptor (beta chain). Using genomic DNA as the template, TCR beta VDJ and CDR3 profiling was carried out. In TCRdb, the reads were re-called with MiXCR into one record per CDR3 protein. Of roughly 86,000 distinct CDR3 sequences in the sample, about 45% are singletons; the top ten hold 66%. The CDR3 consists of 16 residues. V dropped 1 base and J dropped 3 bases, with 12 bases sitting between them. Germline CDR1 is LGHNA and CDR2 is YNFKEQ. This sample was taken from a study of CD8+CD57+ T cells in acquired aplastic anemia. V and J are TRBV4-2 and TRBJ2-2; D may be TRBD2 (5 bases). The sequenced sample consisted of sorted CD4+, CD8+, or CD8+CD57+ T cells (not recorded which) from PBMCs. The sequence came from a human donor in good health, serving as a control. CDR3 sequence reads: CASSQGVEVDTGELFF. The CDR3 coding sequence is TGTGCCAGCAGCCAAGGCGTGGAGGTGGACACCGGGGAGCTGTTTTTT.